One and the same sample provided the 9 T cell receptor beta chains below, sequenced in a study of blood T cell repertoires in COVID-19. Only in-frame clones appear in the TCRdb table, and some are missing; sequencing was by immunoSEQ multiplex PCR. There are roughly 40,000 clones in the sample; almost 90% occur only once, and 2.5% to 3% lies in the top ten. What was sequenced was peripheral blood. These receptors were collected from a man aged 50 to 59 with active COVID-19.

The chain joins TRBV19 to TRBJ1-5; weak D call: TRBD1 (5 bases). The V gene's germline CDR1 is LNHDA and CDR2 SQIVND (reference sequence). V was clipped by 7 bases and J by 3 bases, with 10 bases between them. The CDR3 is 13 amino acids. The CDR3 coding sequence is TGTGCCAGTACCGACAGAGACAATCAGCCCCAGCATTTT. Its protein product is CASTDRDNQPQHF.

The V and J genes are TRBV7-9 and TRBJ1-1, with 10 bases lining up with TRBD1. V was pared by 5 bases and J by 2 bases, with 5 bases of the junction left unmatched. The germline V gene has CDR1 SEHNR and CDR2 FQNEAQ (reference sequence). This CDR3 is 15 amino acids long. The CDR3 DNA is TGTGCCAGCAGCCACGGGACAGGGGAAAACACTGAAGCTTTCTTT. This gives the protein CASSHGTGENTEAFF.

CDR3 residues: CASSPPRRDSPLHF. The CDR3 coding sequence is TGTGCCAGCTCACCACCCAGGAGGGATTCACCCCTCCACTTT. The J gene is TRBJ1-6, the V gene TRBV18; D gene ambiguous. The V and J ends lost 0 bases and 8 bases respectively, with 8 bases between them. Germline assignment: CDR1 KGHSH and CDR2 LQKENI. This CDR3 is built from 14 residues.

This sequence joins TRBV24-1 and TRBJ2-7; 10 bases are a match to TRBD1. This CDR3 is built from 13 residues. After removal of 6 bases from V and 5 bases from J, the junction contained 3 bases not matched to a gene. Germline assignment: CDR1 KGHDR and CDR2 SFDVKD. The CDR3 DNA reads TGTGCCACCAGTCTGGACAGGGGGAACGAGCAGTACTTC. This sequence encodes CATSLDRGNEQYF.

The rearrangement uses TRBV2 and TRBJ2-6; maybe TRBD2 (5 bases). Trimming shortened V by 5 bases and J by 8 bases, and 22 bases separated the two germline ends. Germline loops: CDR1 SNHLY, CDR2 FYNNEI. The CDR3 extends over 17 amino acids. CDR3 protein: CASSMGREFLVSNVLTF. The CDR3 DNA is TGTGCCAGCAGTATGGGAAGGGAGTTTTTAGTTTCCAACGTCCTGACTTTC.

The chain has TRBV14 and TRBJ1-1; a possible D gene is TRBD1 (6 bases). This CDR3 has 15 residues. Trimming took off 2 bases at V and 0 bases at J, with 10 bases between the two ends. Germline values: CDR1 SGHDN, CDR2 FVKESK. The CDR3 protein is CASSQLDRMNTEAFF. The CDR3 nucleotides read TGTGCCAGCAGCCAACTGGACAGAATGAACACTGAAGCTTTCTTT. Complete variable domain (other parts from reference TRBV14 and TRBJ1-1): EAGVTQFPSHSVIEKGQTVTLRCDPISGHDNLYWYRRVMGKEIKFLLHFVKESKQDESGMPNNRFLAERTGGTYSTLKVQPAELEDSGVYFCASSQLDRMNTEAFFGQGTRLTVV.

This chain connects TRBV27 to TRBJ2-3; 9 nucleotides agree with TRBD1. V gave up 11 bases and J gave up 0 bases; unmatched junction bases: 6. In germline, CDR1 is MNHEY, CDR2 SMNVEV (reference sequence). The CDR3 loop spans 14 amino acids. The CDR3, as DNA: TGTGCCGTACGACAGGGGGGTAGCACAGATACGCAGTATTTT. This encodes CAVRQGGSTDTQYF.

V usage is TRBV19 and J usage is TRBJ2-7; 8 bases match TRBD1. Losses at the gene ends were 7 bases for V and 0 bases for J; bases not matched to a gene: 8. The CDR3 covers 15 residues. Germline V CDR1 and CDR2: LNHDA, SQIVND (reference sequence). CDR3 region: CASTPGQGSSYEQYF. CDR3 DNA sequence: TGTGCCAGTACCCCTGGACAGGGCTCCTCCTACGAGCAGTACTTC.

This sequence joins TRBV18 and TRBJ2-7, with 9 bases lining up with TRBD2. The CDR3 covers 15 residues. The V gene end was trimmed by 3 bases and the J gene end by 2 bases; junction bases not matched to a gene: 5. In germline, CDR1 is KGHSH, CDR2 LQKENI. The CDR3 reads CASSPTRGGTYEQYF. For the CDR3, the DNA is TGTGCCAGCTCACCGACGCGGGGGGGAACCTACGAGCAGTACTTC.